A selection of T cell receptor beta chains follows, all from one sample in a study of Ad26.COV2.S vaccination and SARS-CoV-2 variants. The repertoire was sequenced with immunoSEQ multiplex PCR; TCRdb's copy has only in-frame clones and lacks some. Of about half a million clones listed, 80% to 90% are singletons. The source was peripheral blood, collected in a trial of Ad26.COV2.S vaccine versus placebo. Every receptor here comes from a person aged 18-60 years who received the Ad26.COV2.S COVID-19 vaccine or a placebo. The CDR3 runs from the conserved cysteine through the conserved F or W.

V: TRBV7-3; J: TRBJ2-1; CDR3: CASSVAGTLNNEQFF
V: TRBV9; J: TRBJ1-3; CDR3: CASSVAGGPGNTIYF
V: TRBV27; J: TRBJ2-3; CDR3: CASSLRGTDTQYF
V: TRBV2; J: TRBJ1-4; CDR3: CASTRGASNEKLFF
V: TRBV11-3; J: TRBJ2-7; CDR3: CASSFQAGNVYEQYF
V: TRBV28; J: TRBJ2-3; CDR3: CASTKPSFTDTQYF
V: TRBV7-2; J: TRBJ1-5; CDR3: CASSLVLNSNQPQHF
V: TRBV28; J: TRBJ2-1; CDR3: CASSFIPSSGNYNEQFF
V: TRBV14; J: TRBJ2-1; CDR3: CASSGTVSYNEQFF
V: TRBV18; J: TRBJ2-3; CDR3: CASSPRATSGGAADTQYF
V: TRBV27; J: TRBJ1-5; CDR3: CASSLSSGTHQPQHF
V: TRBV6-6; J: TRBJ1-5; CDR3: CASSYVLAQPQHF
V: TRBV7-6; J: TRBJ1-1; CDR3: CASSLGVWAGALNTEAFF
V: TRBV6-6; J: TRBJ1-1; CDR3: CASRHGQGSEAFF
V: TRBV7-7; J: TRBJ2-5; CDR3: CASSPTPAQLETQYF
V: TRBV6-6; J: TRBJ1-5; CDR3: CASRDSGHNQPQHF
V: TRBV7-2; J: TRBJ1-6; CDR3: CASSLAAAQVNSPLHF
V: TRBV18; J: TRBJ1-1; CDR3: CASSPLGSGSVNTEAFF
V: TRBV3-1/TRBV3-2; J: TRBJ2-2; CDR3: CASSQPLGITGELFF
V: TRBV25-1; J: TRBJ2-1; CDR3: CASSDKPGLAGKSNEQFF
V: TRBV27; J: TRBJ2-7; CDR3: CASSPWDRGYEQYF
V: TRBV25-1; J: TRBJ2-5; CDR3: CASSRGGQETQYF
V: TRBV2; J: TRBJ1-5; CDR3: CASSDGTGHNQPQHF
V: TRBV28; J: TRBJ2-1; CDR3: CASSHLAGGPDNEQFF
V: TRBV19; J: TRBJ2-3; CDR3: CASSDTQTLDTQYF
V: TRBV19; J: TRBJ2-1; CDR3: CASSIEGAGYNEQFF
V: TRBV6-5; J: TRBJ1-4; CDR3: CASSTGVATNEKLFF
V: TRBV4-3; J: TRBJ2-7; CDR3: CASSPFWWTAGYEQYF
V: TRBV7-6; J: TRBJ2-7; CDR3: CASSSETGAPPYEQYF
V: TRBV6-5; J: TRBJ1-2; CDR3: CASNPGTNYGYTF
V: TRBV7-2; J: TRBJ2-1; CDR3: CASTLAGGPLNYNEQFF
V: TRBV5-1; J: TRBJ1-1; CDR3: CASRGSGGTEAFF
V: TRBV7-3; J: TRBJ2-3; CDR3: CASSSRGGTGGGTDTQYF
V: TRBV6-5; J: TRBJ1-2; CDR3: CASSYESRNGYTF
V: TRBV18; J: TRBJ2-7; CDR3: CASTPQGASYEQYF
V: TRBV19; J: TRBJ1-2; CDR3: CASSIVLGGDYGYTF
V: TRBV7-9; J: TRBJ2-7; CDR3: CASSRGSPHEQYF
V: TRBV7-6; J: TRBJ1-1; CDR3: CASSFTIWDRGTEAFF
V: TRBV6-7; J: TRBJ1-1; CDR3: CASSYPKAPNTEAFF
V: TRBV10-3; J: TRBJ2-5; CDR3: CAISGASGQETQYF
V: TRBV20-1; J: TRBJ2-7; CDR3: CSANPPSRF
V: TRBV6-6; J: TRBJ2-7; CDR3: CASSYSLTISYEQYF
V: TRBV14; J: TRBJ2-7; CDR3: CASSQTPDLPSYEQYF